A single sample gave rise to the 31 T cell receptor beta chains below, sequenced in a study of cytomegalovirus exposure and HLA in healthy donors. In the PCR, 60 Vbeta and 13 Jbeta primers were used. Method: immunoSEQ multiplex PCR; TCRdb's copy keeps in-frame clones and lacks some. The repertoire holds about 170,000 clones, with roughly 80% as singletons. The sequenced sample consisted of PBMCs. All receptors come from a woman between 18 and 29 years old in good health and CMV-seronegative.

This chain joins TRBV4-1 and TRBJ2-2; the match to TRBD1 covers 10 bases. CDR1 is MGHRA and CDR2 is YSYEKL in the germline V gene. This CDR3 region has 16 residues. V lost 1 base, J lost 6 bases, and 5 bases stayed unmatched. CDR3 sequence: CASSQVTTGGPGELFF. DNA of the CDR3: TGCGCCAGCAGCCAAGTCACGACAGGGGGCCCCGGGGAGCTGTTTTTT.

The chain links TRBV7-2 to TRBJ2-3, with a weak D call TRBD2 (6 bases). Germline V gives CDR1 SGHTA, CDR2 FQGNSA. This CDR3 is built from 13 residues. V was clipped by 5 bases and J by 11 bases, with 17 bases between them. CDR3 loop: CASSDSGLQRQYF. CDR3 DNA sequence: TGTGCCAGCAGCGATAGCGGTTTGCAACGGCAGTATTTT.

The rearrangement links TRBV7-8 to TRBJ2-5; TRBD2 agrees at 9 bases. This CDR3 spans 20 amino acids. Germline V CDR1 and CDR2: SGHVS, FQNEAQ. V trimming: 7 bases; J trimming: 3 bases; junction bases outside the gene matches: 24. The CDR3 is CASTKQWLSLTSGAEETQYF. CDR3 nucleotides: TGTGCCAGCACCAAACAGTGGCTCAGTCTGACTAGCGGCGCGGAAGAGACCCAGTACTTC.

The chain joins TRBV6-6 to TRBJ2-1; D uncertain. The CDR3 contains 11 residues. The V end lost 6 bases, the J end lost 10 bases, and 10 bases lay between the germline ends. Germline CDR1 is MNHNY and CDR2 is SVGAGI (reference sequence). The CDR3 is CASSVEAEQFF. DNA of the CDR3: TGTGCCAGCAGCGTAGAGGCGGAGCAGTTCTTC.

The genes are TRBV28 and TRBJ1-1; 7 positions match TRBD1. The ends lost 6 bases at V and 4 bases at J; junction bases unmatched: 5. Germline CDR1 is MDHEN and CDR2 is SYDVKM. The length of the CDR3 is 13 residues. CDR3 DNA sequence: TGTGCCAGCAGGGACAGGCTGGGCACTGAAGCTTTCTTT. Encoded protein: CASRDRLGTEAFF. Combining the CDR3 with reference TRBV28 and TRBJ1-1 gives the whole variable domain DVKVTQSSRYLVKRTGEKVFLECVQDMDHENMFWYRQDPGLGLRLIYFSYDVKMKEKGDIPEGYSVSREKKERFSLILESASTNQTSMYLCASRDRLGTEAFFGQGTRLTVV.

The chain is built from TRBV7-8 and TRBJ1-3; D unresolved. Germline V lookup: CDR1 SGHVS, CDR2 FQNEAQ. CDR3 size: 12 residues. Trimming took 5 bases from V and 7 from J, leaving 9 bases between them. DNA for the CDR3: TGTGCCAGCAGCCCCCTCAGGAACACCATATATTTT. The encoded protein is CASSPLRNTIYF.

V gene TRBV11-2 combines with J gene TRBJ2-3, with 7 bases aligning to TRBD2. The ends lost 1 base at V and 0 bases at J; junction bases unmatched: 4. The CDR3 contains 16 residues. Germline lookup yields CDR1 SGHAT and CDR2 FQNNGV. The CDR3 sequence: CASSLGPGGSTDTQYF. Here the CDR3 DNA reads TGTGCCAGCAGCTTAGGACCCGGGGGGAGCACAGATACGCAGTATTTT.

The sample holds a few counts of this clone. This chain uses TRBV5-6 with TRBJ2-7; a possible D gene is TRBD1 (6 bases). The germline V gene encodes CDR1 SGHDT and CDR2 YYEEEE. The ends were cut back, 4 bases at V and 3 bases at J, with 11 bases in the middle. The CDR3 covers 13 residues. The CDR3 DNA reads as TGTGCCAGCAGCCCGGGACAAGTCTACGAGCAGTACTTC. Translating it yields CASSPGQVYEQYF.

To note about this clone: Compared with germline, one end of the junction differs, possibly owing to a read error. This chain connects TRBV6-1 to TRBJ1-6; unclear D gene. The germline V gene encodes CDR1 MNHNS and CDR2 SASEGT. The CDR3 extends over 15 amino acids. The CDR3 here is CASSEDSGSNSPPHF. CDR3 nucleotide sequence: TGTGCCAGCAGTGAAGATTCGGGAAGTAATTCACCCCCCCACTTT.

V is TRBV27 and J is TRBJ2-7; the D gene is possibly TRBD1 (6 bases). V dropped 8 bases and J dropped 1 base, with 12 bases sitting between them. The CDR3 is 13 amino acids. Germline CDR1 reads MNHEY; CDR2 reads SMNVEV (reference sequence). The CDR3 sequence: CASRPGQSYEQYF. DNA of the CDR3: TGTGCCAGCCGACCGGGACAATCCTACGAGCAGTACTTC.

The chain links TRBV19 to TRBJ2-2; no reliable D call. CDR1 and CDR2 (germline): LNHDA, SQIVND (reference sequence). This CDR3 contains 16 residues. V lost 3 bases and J 1 base, leaving 12 bases between the germline ends. This chain's CDR3 is CASSIKSAGNTGELFF. The CDR3 DNA sequence: TGTGCCAGTAGTATTAAGTCGGCAGGGAACACCGGGGAGCTGTTTTTT.

V and J are TRBV7-8 and TRBJ2-1, with 8 bases lining up with TRBD2. Germline V lookup: CDR1 SGHVS, CDR2 FQNEAQ. J lost 7 bases, V lost 4 bases, and 9 bases had no gene match. The CDR3 totals 15 residues. The CDR3 sequence is CASSWPGTRTNEQFF. In DNA form, the CDR3 reads TGTGCCAGCAGCTGGCCCGGGACTAGAACAAATGAGCAGTTCTTC.

Notes on this clone: Other DNA sequences from this sample encode an identical CDR3 as well. V and J are TRBV5-1 and TRBJ2-1; a possible D gene is TRBD2 (7 bases). CDR3 length: 14 residues. V was trimmed by 7 bases and J by 8 bases, leaving 19 bases between them. Germline lookup yields CDR1 SGHRS and CDR2 YFSETQ. CDR3 residues: CASQGTGGSDEQFF. In nucleotides, the CDR3 is TGCGCCAGCCAAGGGACGGGGGGCAGCGATGAGCAGTTCTTC.

There are a few counts of this clone. This sequence joins TRBV29-1 and TRBJ1-1, with 7 bases that match TRBD1. CDR3 length: 13 amino acids. V shed 5 bases, J shed 3 bases, and the junction held 6 bases outside the gene matches. Germline values: CDR1 SQVTM, CDR2 ANQGSEA. CDR3: CSVSPDRDTEAFF. The CDR3 DNA reads TGCAGCGTTTCCCCAGACAGGGACACTGAAGCTTTCTTT.

This clone was picked up a small number of times. V is TRBV4-1 and J is TRBJ2-7, with TRBD2 matching 7 bases. CDR3 size: 18 residues. J lost 2 bases, V lost 1 base, and 14 bases had no gene match. Germline-derived CDR1 and CDR2 are MGHRA and YSYEKL. The CDR3 is CASSQGGGAGEYTYEQYF. In DNA form, the CDR3 reads TGCGCCAGCAGCCAAGGTGGAGGGGCGGGAGAGTACACCTACGAGCAGTACTTC.

This chain joins TRBV28 and TRBJ2-6; tentatively, D is TRBD2 (6 bases). The CDR3 runs 16 residues. Trimming took 6 bases from V and 1 from J, leaving 13 bases between them. Germline V gene lookup returns CDR1 MDHEN and CDR2 SYDVKM. In DNA form, the CDR3 reads TGTGCCAGCAGACCTATTGGGACTTCTGGGGCCAACGTCCTGACTTTC. Its protein product is CASRPIGTSGANVLTF.

The gene calls are TRBV4-3 and TRBJ1-4; 7 bases fit TRBD1. After removal of 1 base from V and 8 bases from J, the junction contained 10 bases not matched to a gene. Germline V gene sequence: CDR1 LGHNA, CDR2 YSLEER. The CDR3 sequence is 16 residues long. CDR3 loop: CASSQGQGSIVEKLFF. The CDR3, as DNA: TGCGCCAGCAGCCAAGGACAGGGAAGTATCGTCGAAAAACTGTTTTTT.

As to this clone: The junction does not match germline at one end; this may be a read error. This sequence joins TRBV6-5 and TRBJ1-2; D ambiguous. The CDR3 has 14 amino acids. Germline CDR1 and CDR2: MNHEY and SVGAGI. In nucleotides, the CDR3 is TGTGCCAGCAGTTACCAGGAAGTGGGCTATGGCTACATCTTC. Residues: CASSYQEVGYGYIF.

V gene TRBV6-4 combines with J gene TRBJ2-1; TRBD2 matches 12 bases. V dropped 1 base and J dropped 4; count of bases not matched to a gene: 8. The CDR3 is 18 amino acids. Per germline, CDR1 MRHNA and CDR2 SNTAGT. CDR3 loop: CASSDFASGRADYNEQFF. The CDR3 bases are TGTGCCAGCAGTGACTTTGCTAGCGGGAGGGCCGATTACAATGAGCAGTTCTTC.

The chain couples TRBV5-1 to TRBJ2-5; D gene ambiguous. Gene TRBJ2-7 matches the end of the DNA better, so the J call may be wrong. Germline V gives CDR1 SGHRS, CDR2 YFSETQ. CDR3 length equals 12 residues. In nucleotides, the CDR3 is TGCGCCAGCAGCCTAGAATCCTACGAGCAGTACTTC. Translation gives CASSLESYEQYF.

This clone was observed a single time. This sequence joins TRBV2 and TRBJ2-7, with 7 bases fitting TRBD1. The CDR3 has 14 amino acids. Germline V gives CDR1 SNHLY, CDR2 FYNNEI. Unmatched junction bases numbered 6, after V lost 6 bases and J lost 1 base. The CDR3 protein is CASRTLGQSYEQYF. For the CDR3, the DNA is TGTGCCAGCAGGACCTTGGGACAGTCCTACGAGCAGTACTTC.

The J gene is TRBJ2-5, the V gene TRBV5-1; D remains unclear. The CDR3 contains 11 residues. Germline CDR1 SGHRS, CDR2 YFSETQ. Trimming left V 0 bases short and J 5 bases short, with 2 bases between. This chain's CDR3 is CASSLAETQYF. The CDR3 bases are TGCGCCAGCAGCTTGGCTGAGACCCAGTACTTC. Full variable domain (missing parts from reference TRBV5-1 and TRBJ2-5): KAGVTQTPRYLIKTRGQQVTLSCSPISGHRSVSWYQQTPGQGLQFLFEYFSETQRNKGNFPGRFSGRQFSNSRSEMNVSTLELGDSALYLCASSLAETQYFGPGTRLLVL.

The rearrangement uses TRBV5-1 and TRBJ2-5; D is unresolved. The CDR3 runs 12 residues. Trimming pared 4 bases from V and 2 bases from J, leaving 6 bases between. Germline assignment: CDR1 SGHRS and CDR2 YFSETQ. DNA of the CDR3: TGCGCCAGCAGCATACAGCAAGAGACCCAGTACTTC. Translating it yields CASSIQQETQYF.

The V and J genes are TRBV6-5 and TRBJ1-2; 10 bases are a match to TRBD1. Germline trimming cut 6 bases from V and 5 bases from J; bases unmatched to any gene: 9. Germline V gives CDR1 MNHEY, CDR2 SVGAGI. The length of the CDR3 is 15 residues. CDR3 loop: CASRPDRGLSYGYTF. DNA of the CDR3: TGTGCCAGCAGGCCTGACAGGGGGCTCTCGTATGGCTACACCTTC.

The V gene is TRBV7-9, the J gene TRBJ2-2; 10 bases match TRBD2. This CDR3 spans 18 amino acids. In germline, CDR1 is SEHNR, CDR2 FQNEAQ (reference sequence). J was trimmed by 3 bases and V by 5 bases; bases with no gene match: 12. The CDR3 loop reads CASSPYSSSGSYTGELFF. The CDR3 nucleotides are TGTGCCAGCAGCCCTTACTCTTCTAGCGGGAGTTACACCGGGGAGCTGTTTTTT.

This chain joins TRBV2 and TRBJ2-7; 12 bases map to TRBD2. This CDR3 is built from 18 residues. Unmatched junction bases numbered 19, after V lost 7 bases and J lost 6 bases. Germline V CDR1 and CDR2: SNHLY, FYNNEI. The CDR3 DNA reads TGTGCCAGCATCTCGAATACAGGAAGACTAGCGGGAGTAGGCGAGCAGTACTTC. Translating it yields CASISNTGRLAGVGEQYF. The full variable domain, completed using reference TRBV2 and TRBJ2-7, is EPEVTQTPSHQVTQMGQEVILRCVPISNHLYFYWYRQILGQKVEFLVSFYNNEISEKSEIFDDQFSVERPDGSNFTLKIRSTKLEDSAMYFCASISNTGRLAGVGEQYFGPGTRLTVT.

V gene TRBV5-6 combines with J gene TRBJ1-1; tentative D call: TRBD1 (5 bases). The V gene lost 0 bases and the J gene lost 1 base, with 19 bases spanning the gap. Germline V lookup: CDR1 SGHDT, CDR2 YYEEEE. CDR3 length: 18 residues. The CDR3 region is CASSLVPGLTSWNTEAFF. DNA of the CDR3: TGTGCCAGCAGCTTGGTGCCGGGACTTACGTCTTGGAACACTGAAGCTTTCTTT.

The genes are TRBV29-1 and TRBJ2-1; 11 nucleotides match TRBD1. J gave up 3 bases and V 4 bases, and 5 bases lay outside the gene matches. Germline V CDR1 and CDR2: SQVTM, ANQGSEA. The CDR3 contains 15 residues. CDR3 in amino acids: CSVAWGTGGYNEQFF. The CDR3 coding sequence is TGCAGCGTTGCCTGGGGGACAGGGGGCTACAATGAGCAGTTCTTC.

V usage is TRBV27 and J usage is TRBJ2-7; tentatively, D is TRBD1 (6 bases). CDR3 length equals 16 residues. V shed 6 bases and J shed 2 bases, with 20 bases lying between them. Per germline, CDR1 MNHEY and CDR2 SMNVEV (reference sequence). The CDR3 protein is CASSLDPGTSPYEQYF. The DNA for the CDR3 is TGTGCCAGCAGCCTCGATCCCGGGACATCCCCCTACGAGCAGTACTTC.

The chain recombines TRBV5-4 with TRBJ2-7; a possible D gene is TRBD2 (5 bases). Germline CDR1 reads SGHNT; CDR2 reads YYREEE (reference sequence). Between the trimmed V and J ends, which lost 3 bases and 2 bases, there was a span of 15 bases. The CDR3 is made up of 15 amino acids. The CDR3 bases are TGTGCCAGCAGCTCGGGCGGACTCGGGACCTACGAGCAGTACTTC. Protein product: CASSSGGLGTYEQYF.

The V call is TRBV6-4, the J call TRBJ1-6; D is unresolved. V was trimmed by 0 bases and J by 10 bases, leaving 13 bases between them. The CDR3 covers 15 residues. The germline V gene encodes CDR1 MRHNA and CDR2 SNTAGT. CDR3 in amino acids: CASSDSLQRGSPLHF. CDR3 DNA: TGTGCCAGCAGTGACTCATTGCAGCGTGGATCACCCCTCCACTTT.